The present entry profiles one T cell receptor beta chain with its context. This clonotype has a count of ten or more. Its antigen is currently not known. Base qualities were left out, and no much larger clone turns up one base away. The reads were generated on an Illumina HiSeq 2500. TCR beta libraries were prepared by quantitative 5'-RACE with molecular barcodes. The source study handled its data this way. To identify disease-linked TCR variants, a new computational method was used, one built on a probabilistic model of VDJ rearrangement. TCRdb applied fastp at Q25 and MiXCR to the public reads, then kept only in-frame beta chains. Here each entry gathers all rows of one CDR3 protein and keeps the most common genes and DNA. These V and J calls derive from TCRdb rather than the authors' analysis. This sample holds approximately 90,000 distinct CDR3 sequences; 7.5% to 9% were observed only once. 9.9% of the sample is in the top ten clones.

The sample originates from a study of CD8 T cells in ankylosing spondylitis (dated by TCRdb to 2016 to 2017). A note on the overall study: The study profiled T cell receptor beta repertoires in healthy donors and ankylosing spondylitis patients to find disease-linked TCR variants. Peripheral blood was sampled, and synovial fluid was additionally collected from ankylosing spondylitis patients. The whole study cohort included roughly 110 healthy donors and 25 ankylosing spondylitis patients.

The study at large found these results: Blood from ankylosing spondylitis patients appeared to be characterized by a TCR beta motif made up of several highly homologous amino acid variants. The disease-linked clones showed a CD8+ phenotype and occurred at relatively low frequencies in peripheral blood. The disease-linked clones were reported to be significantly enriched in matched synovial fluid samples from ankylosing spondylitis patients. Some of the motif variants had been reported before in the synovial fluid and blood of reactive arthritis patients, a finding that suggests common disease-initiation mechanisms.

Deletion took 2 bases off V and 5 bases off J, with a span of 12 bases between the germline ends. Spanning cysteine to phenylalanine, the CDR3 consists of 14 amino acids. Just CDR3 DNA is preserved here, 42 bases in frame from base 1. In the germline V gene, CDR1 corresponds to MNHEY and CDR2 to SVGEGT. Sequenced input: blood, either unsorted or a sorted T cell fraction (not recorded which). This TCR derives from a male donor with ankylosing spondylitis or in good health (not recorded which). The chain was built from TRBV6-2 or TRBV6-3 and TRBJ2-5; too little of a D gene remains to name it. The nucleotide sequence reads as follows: TGTGCCAGCAGTTACCTATCCATTAAGGAGACCCAGTACTTC. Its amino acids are CASSYLSIKETQYF.